The 19 T cell receptor beta chains below were found in one sample sequenced in a study of T cell responses to AZD1222 COVID-19 vaccine. Sequencing used immunoSEQ multiplex PCR; TCRdb keeps in-frame clones, though not all of them. The table lists 120,000 to 150,000 clones, roughly nine tenths of them singletons, with roughly 9.9% in the top ten. Here the sequenced sample was peripheral blood, taken 28 days after the second AZD1222 dose. The receptors were sampled from an adult who received the AZD1222 COVID-19 vaccine.

The V call is TRBV30, the J call TRBJ1-1; D uncertain. Germline assignment: CDR1 GTSNPN and CDR2 SVGIG (reference sequence). The V gene lost 0 bases and the J gene lost 0 bases, with 2 bases spanning the gap. This CDR3 has 12 residues. The DNA for the CDR3 is TGTGCCTGGAGTGTACTGAACACTGAAGCTTTCTTT. Translated: CAWSVLNTEAFF.

The chain couples TRBV19 to TRBJ1-2; D might be TRBD1 (6 bases). Germline V gene sequence: CDR1 LNHDA, CDR2 SQIVND (reference sequence). This CDR3 region has 14 residues. V lost 4 bases to trimming and J lost 6 bases, with 15 bases between them. The CDR3 sequence: CASSTKDRPNGYTF. CDR3 bases: TGTGCCAGTAGTACCAAGGACAGACCGAATGGCTACACCTTC.

The chain combines TRBV6-4 with TRBJ1-4; D possibly corresponds to TRBD1 (5 bases). V shed 1 base and J shed 4 bases, with 22 bases lying between them. The CDR3 covers 19 residues. The germline gives CDR1 MRHNA, CDR2 SNTAGT. The CDR3 DNA reads as TGTGCCAGCAGTGACTGGTCGGACCCCCTCGGGGGGGGTAATGAAAAACTGTTTTTT. This encodes CASSDWSDPLGGGNEKLFF.

The chain is built from TRBV5-1 and TRBJ1-2; D perhaps matches TRBD1 (5 bases). Germline V gene data show CDR1 as SGHRS and CDR2 as YFSETQ. The CDR3 runs 18 residues. The ends were cut back, 1 base at V and 8 bases at J, with 27 bases in the middle. DNA of the CDR3: TGCGCCAGCAGCTTGATGGTGGGACTCCAACCCGCGGATGGGGGCTACACCTTC. Protein sequence: CASSLMVGLQPADGGYTF.

The J gene is TRBJ2-1, the V gene TRBV27; D remains unclear. V lost 5 bases and J 1 base, leaving 12 bases between the germline ends. The V gene's germline CDR1 is MNHEY and CDR2 SMNVEV (reference sequence). CDR3 size: 15 residues. CDR3 amino acids: CASSLTLGSYNEQFF. The DNA for the CDR3 is TGTGCCAGCAGTCTGACCTTGGGGTCCTACAATGAGCAGTTCTTC.

The chain links TRBV7-8 to TRBJ1-1; perhaps TRBD1 as D (5 bases). CDR1 and CDR2 from the germline V gene are SGHVS and FQNEAQ. There are 14 residues in the CDR3. V was trimmed by 6 bases and J by 2 bases, leaving 13 bases between them. The CDR3 sequence: CASSSLQGNTEAFF. The CDR3 region has the DNA TGTGCCAGCAGTTCCCTCCAGGGAAACACTGAAGCTTTCTTT.

The rearrangement uses TRBV5-1 and TRBJ2-1; 9 bases fit TRBD1. In germline, CDR1 is SGHRS, CDR2 YFSETQ. The CDR3 loop spans 20 amino acids. The J segment lost 0 bases and the V segment lost 5 bases, leaving 18 bases of the junction unmatched. CDR3 protein: CASRGFRTGAEKVSYNEQFF. In DNA form, the CDR3 reads TGCGCCAGCAGGGGCTTTCGGACAGGGGCCGAAAAGGTCTCCTACAATGAGCAGTTCTTC.

The chain joins TRBV4-1 to TRBJ1-5; no reliable D call. Trimming stripped 0 bases from V and 7 bases from J, with 13 bases between. The CDR3 covers 15 residues. CDR1 is MGHRA and CDR2 is YSYEKL in the germline V gene. The CDR3 protein is CASSQDEGEGQPQHF. In nucleotides, the CDR3 is TGCGCCAGCAGCCAAGATGAGGGAGAAGGCCAGCCCCAGCATTTT.

The V and J genes are TRBV6-5 and TRBJ2-5, with TRBD1 matching 7 bases. CDR3 length: 13 residues. Germline V CDR1 and CDR2: MNHEY, SVGAGI. Trimming removed 6 bases from V and 7 bases from J; junction bases left unmatched: 8. The CDR3 coding sequence is TGTGCCAGCAGGGATCGACAGGGCGGGACCCAGTACTTC. Amino acid sequence: CASRDRQGGTQYF.

The chain employs TRBV3-1 (or the pseudogene TRBV3-2) and TRBJ2-3; 12 bases map to TRBD2. Germline loops: CDR1 LGHDT, CDR2 YNNKEL (reference sequence). The length of the CDR3 is 16 residues. The trim removed 8 bases at V and 4 bases at J, leaving 10 bases unmatched. CDR3 DNA: TGTGCCAGCCGGGGCCGGACTAGCGGGACCTCAGATACGCAGTATTTT. This encodes CASRGRTSGTSDTQYF.

The chain is built from TRBV24-1 and TRBJ1-2; D remains ambiguous. There are 13 residues in the CDR3. CDR1 is KGHDR, CDR2 SFDVKD, per germline. The germline V and J ends were trimmed by 3 bases and 6 bases, with 10 bases remaining between them. In nucleotides, the CDR3 is TGTGCCACCAGTGATCGACGCGGCCATGGCTACACCTTC. This codes for CATSDRRGHGYTF.

The chain combines TRBV24-1 with TRBJ1-2, with 12 bases lining up with TRBD1. CDR3 length: 16 amino acids. CDR1 is KGHDR, CDR2 SFDVKD, per germline. V lost 7 bases to trimming and J lost 4 bases; unmatched junction nucleotides: 9. Written as DNA, the CDR3 is TGTGCCACCAGCCCGGGACAGGGGGCCGACGGCTATGGCTACACCTTC. This translates into CATSPGQGADGYGYTF.

The chain has TRBV12-3 or TRBV12-4 and TRBJ1-2; TRBD1 might be the D (5 bases). This CDR3 has 13 amino acids. Trimming removed 6 bases from V and 7 bases from J, with 15 bases in between. CDR3 sequence (DNA): TGTGCCAGCAGCCCCTCTTGGGGGGGTGGCTACACCTTC. Translating gives CASSPSWGGGYTF.

The chain combines TRBV27 with TRBJ1-1, with a possible D match to TRBD1 (5 bases). CDR1 and CDR2 (germline): MNHEY, SMNVEV (reference sequence). This CDR3 comprises 18 residues. Trimming took 7 bases from V and 2 from J, leaving 26 bases between them. The DNA of the CDR3 is TGTGCCAGCAACTCTTCGGGGGGGTTGCGGAAGGGTAACACTGAAGCTTTCTTT. This encodes CASNSSGGLRKGNTEAFF.

The V gene is TRBV5-4, the J gene TRBJ2-3, with D possibly matching TRBD2 (5 bases). Germline CDR1 reads SGHNT; CDR2 reads YYREEE (reference sequence). V was clipped by 4 bases and J by 0 bases, with 12 bases between them. This CDR3 contains 15 residues. CDR3 coding DNA: TGTGCCAGCAGCCCTCGGGGTGCTAGCACAGATACGCAGTATTTT. Its protein product is CASSPRGASTDTQYF.

This chain's CDR3 is CATGIQDSGTDTQYF. CDR3 bases: TGTGCCACAGGGATACAGGATTCTGGCACAGATACGCAGTATTTT. This sequence joins TRBV10-3 and TRBJ2-3, with D possibly TRBD1 on 5 matching bases. The CDR3 consists of 15 residues. Germline V gives CDR1 ENHRY, CDR2 SYGVKD. V lost 10 bases and J 1 base, leaving 18 bases between the germline ends.

The chain employs TRBV30 and TRBJ2-3; the match to TRBD1 covers 7 bases. Germline V gene lookup returns CDR1 GTSNPN and CDR2 SVGIG (reference sequence). The CDR3 extends over 12 amino acids. Trimming removed 8 bases from V and 2 bases from J; junction bases left unmatched: 4. CDR3 loop: CARTGDTDTQYF. CDR3 DNA sequence: TGTGCCAGGACAGGTGACACAGATACGCAGTATTTT.

This clone was observed once. The rearrangement joins TRBV7-9 to TRBJ1-2; D is undetermined. V was clipped by 3 bases and J by 4 bases, with 9 bases between them. In germline, CDR1 is SEHNR, CDR2 FQNEAQ (reference sequence). The CDR3 runs to 13 residues. The CDR3 region has the DNA TGTGCCAGCAGCTTCCCGTTAGTCTATGGCTACACCTTC. It codes for CASSFPLVYGYTF.

The gene calls are TRBV5-5 and TRBJ1-1; D unclear. Germline CDR1 and CDR2: SGHKS and YYEKEE (reference sequence). This CDR3 spans 16 amino acids. Trimming pared 2 bases from V and 0 bases from J, leaving 14 bases between. CDR3 DNA sequence: TGTGCCAGCAGCTTTACGCCAGGTACCATGAACACTGAAGCTTTCTTT. The encoded protein is CASSFTPGTMNTEAFF. The variable domain in full, with the rest retrieved from reference TRBV5-5 and TRBJ1-1, is DAGVTQSPTHLIKTRGQQVTLRCSPISGHKSVSWYQQVLGQGPQFIFQYYEKEERGRGNFPDRFSARQFPNYSSELNVNALLLGDSALYLCASSFTPGTMNTEAFFGQGTRLTVV.